This T cell receptor (beta chain) is drawn from a study of blood T cells in healthy people across ages. For the second PCR, which ran for about 7 to 12 cycles, a sample-barcoded 5' primer and a J-beta primer mix were used. TCRdb analysed the 5' RACE reads with MiXCR anew, one entry per CDR3 protein. The sample lists about 780,000 distinct CDR3 sequences; around 45% were seen once. Germline V gene data show CDR1 as MNHEY and CDR2 as SMNVEV (reference sequence). CDR3 length: 17 amino acids. V trimming: 5 bases; J trimming: 1 base; junction bases outside the gene matches: 7. To note about this clonotype: Antigen unknown.

Healthy Russian Caucasian donors spanned ages about 6 to 100 years. Overall study results and limits: Possibly confounding the expanded clonotype changes was the fact that donor CMV status was unknown. Unsorted PBMC input precluded a conclusive naive versus antigen-experienced comparison.

The sequenced sample was blood. The V call is TRBV27, the J call TRBJ2-1, with 11 bases fitting TRBD2. The clonotype comes from a man older than 75 in good health. CDR3: CASSPGLAAPSYNEQFF. The CDR3 DNA sequence: TGTGCCAGCAGTCCGGGACTAGCGGCCCCATCCTACAATGAGCAGTTCTTC.